This TCR beta chain is from a study of neurological immune-mediated disorders. Overall study: The 35 or so patients with multiple sclerosis comprised around 31 relapsing-remitting cases and 3 secondary progressive cases. Study observations and caveats: Among 34 multiple sclerosis patients, phylogenetic grouping put the repertoires of 18 into a single related-CDR3 cluster, a possible signature. HTLV-1-associated myelopathy had the most TCR clonal expansion, whereas multiple sclerosis had the least (lower than in healthy controls).

The CDR3 consists of 15 residues. The ends were cut back, 2 bases at V and 0 bases at J, with 11 bases in the middle. CDR1 is GTSNPN and CDR2 is SVGIG in the germline V gene (reference sequence). TCRdb reanalysed the 5' RACE reads using MiXCR and keeps one entry per CDR3 protein. The table records tens of thousands of distinct CDR3 sequences, less than 4% of them present only once. This clonotype appeared many times. Its antigen is currently unknown. Unsorted libraries came from 2 million PBMCs stored at -80 °C. Sequenced sample: PBMCs. The chain couples TRBV30 to TRBJ2-4; no clear D gene. This sequence originates from a man younger than 45 with multiple sclerosis. The CDR3 DNA reads as TGTGCCTGGAGTACCCCCCAGGTAGCCAAAAACATTCAGTACTTC. Protein: CAWSTPQVAKNIQYF.